The 17 T cell receptor beta chains given below trace back to one sample, sequenced in a study of blood T cell repertoires in COVID-19. Sequencing used immunoSEQ multiplex PCR; TCRdb keeps in-frame clones, though not all of them. The table has 400,000 or so clones, about 88% seen once; the top ten hold approximately 1.5%. The sample comprised peripheral blood. These receptors were taken from a middle-aged woman with COVID-19, enrolled during active disease.

The chain carries TRBV19 and TRBJ2-3, with D possibly matching TRBD1 (5 bases). This CDR3 contains 14 residues. With 6 bases removed from V and 2 bases from J, the gap between germline ends came to 12 bases. CDR1 is LNHDA, CDR2 SQIVND, per germline (reference sequence). DNA for the CDR3: TGTGCCAGTAGCCCGACAGAGCTCACAGATACGCAGTATTTT. Its protein is CASSPTELTDTQYF.

This clone was seen ten or more times. The chain joins TRBV7-2 to TRBJ1-1, with a possible D match to TRBD1 (5 bases). V lost 7 bases to trimming and J lost 1 base, with 13 bases between them. The CDR3 runs 14 residues. Germline CDR1 is SGHTA and CDR2 is FQGNSA. The CDR3 DNA reads TGTGCCAGCACTTTACTTACAGGGAACACTGAAGCTTTCTTT. Translation: CASTLLTGNTEAFF.

The rearrangement links TRBV19 to TRBJ2-1; 7 positions agree with TRBD2. V was clipped by 1 base and J by 4 bases; unmatched bases: 4. The CDR3 has 15 residues. Germline V gene data show CDR1 as LNHDA and CDR2 as SQIVND (reference sequence). The CDR3 DNA sequence: TGTGCCAGTAGTATAGCCAGCGGGATGTACAATGAGCAGTTCTTC. Amino acids: CASSIASGMYNEQFF.

The chain joins TRBV9 to TRBJ2-3; the D is unclear. Germline assignment: CDR1 SGDLS and CDR2 YYNGEE. V was cut by 2 bases and J by 4 bases, with 14 bases left in between. The CDR3 spans 15 residues. CDR3 bases: TGTGCCAGCAGCGTTCCGACTCCACTGGCAGATACGCAGTATTTT. This translates into CASSVPTPLADTQYF.

The V gene is TRBV27, the J gene TRBJ1-3, with 8 bases lining up with TRBD1. With 5 bases clipped from V and 4 bases from J, the junction kept 13 bases outside the gene matches. The CDR3 loop spans 17 amino acids. CDR1 MNHEY and CDR2 SMNVEV come from the germline V gene (reference sequence). The CDR3 protein is CASSPYSTGVYGNTIYF. CDR3 in DNA: TGTGCCAGCAGTCCCTATTCGACAGGGGTGTACGGAAACACCATATATTTT.

The gene calls are TRBV7-8 and TRBJ1-2, with D possibly matching TRBD1 (6 bases). The V end lost 1 base, the J end lost 2 bases, and 17 bases lay between the germline ends. The CDR3 is 17 residues long. Germline lookup yields CDR1 SGHVS and CDR2 FQNEAQ. The CDR3 protein is CASSLDGSPGENYGYTF. The DNA for the CDR3 is TGTGCCAGCAGCTTAGACGGGTCACCAGGGGAGAACTATGGCTACACCTTC.

The chain couples TRBV5-1 to TRBJ2-7; 10 bases line up with TRBD2. V lost 0 bases and J lost 5; bases outside the gene matches: 8. This CDR3 comprises 16 residues. Germline V lookup: CDR1 SGHRS, CDR2 YFSETQ. Here the CDR3 DNA reads TGCGCCAGCAGCTTGGAAGGTCTACTAGCGGGACACGAGCAGTACTTC. It codes for CASSLEGLLAGHEQYF.

CDR3 protein: CASSLGGKAEAFF. Here the CDR3 DNA reads TGTGCCAGCAGCTTAGGAGGTAAGGCTGAAGCTTTCTTT. The gene calls are TRBV7-9 and TRBJ1-1, with D unclear. This CDR3 has 13 residues. Germline loops: CDR1 SEHNR, CDR2 FQNEAQ (reference sequence). The germline V and J ends were trimmed by 1 base and 6 bases, with 9 bases remaining between them.

The chain joins TRBV6-5 to TRBJ2-1; no reliable D call. V lost 0 bases and J lost 9, with 18 bases in between. The CDR3 is 16 residues long. In germline, CDR1 is MNHEY, CDR2 SVGAGI. For the CDR3, the DNA is TGTGCCAGCAGTTACTCTACTCCTGCTAGTGATGGTGAGCAGTTCTTC. Translation gives CASSYSTPASDGEQFF.

The chain is built from TRBV2 and TRBJ2-5; D is unresolved. The CDR3 runs 15 residues. The V end was cut by 5 bases, the J end by 4 bases, with 17 bases between. Per germline, CDR1 SNHLY and CDR2 FYNNEI. The DNA for the CDR3 is TGTGCCAGCAGTCGCGAACGCCACCTAGGAGAGACCCAGTACTTC. Protein product: CASSRERHLGETQYF.

The chain recombines TRBV6-1 with TRBJ2-7, with D perhaps matching TRBD1 (6 bases). The CDR3 has 15 residues. Trimming shortened V by 1 base and J by 5 bases, and 15 bases separated the two germline ends. The germline gives CDR1 MNHNS, CDR2 SASEGT. The CDR3 loop reads CASSEGFTGSDEQYF. CDR3 nucleotides: TGTGCCAGCAGTGAAGGATTTACAGGGAGCGACGAGCAGTACTTC.

This sequence joins TRBV6-5 and TRBJ1-1; D unresolved. Germline loops: CDR1 MNHEY, CDR2 SVGAGI. V lost 6 bases and J lost 1, with 9 bases in between. This CDR3 has 13 amino acids. The CDR3: CASSLYWNTEAFF. In DNA form, the CDR3 reads TGTGCCAGCAGCCTTTATTGGAACACTGAAGCTTTCTTT.

This chain connects TRBV5-1 to TRBJ2-1; D unresolved. CDR1 is SGHRS, CDR2 YFSETQ, per germline. The length of the CDR3 is 15 residues. V gave up 0 bases and J gave up 6 bases, with 13 bases separating them. CDR3 amino acids: CASSLATSPGNEQFF. CDR3 coding DNA: TGCGCCAGCAGCTTGGCGACTTCACCGGGCAATGAGCAGTTCTTC. Based on the CDR3 plus reference TRBV5-1 and TRBJ2-1, the full variable domain is KAGVTQTPRYLIKTRGQQVTLSCSPISGHRSVSWYQQTPGQGLQFLFEYFSETQRNKGNFPGRFSGRQFSNSRSEMNVSTLELGDSALYLCASSLATSPGNEQFFGPGTRLTVL.

The chain links TRBV30 to TRBJ1-1, with 7 nucleotides matching TRBD1. The trim removed 7 bases at V and 4 bases at J, leaving 9 bases unmatched. The CDR3 is 13 amino acids. Germline lookup yields CDR1 GTSNPN and CDR2 SVGIG (reference sequence). The DNA for the CDR3 is TGTGCCTTTCAGACAGGGAGGACCACTGAAGCTTTCTTT. Translated, it gives CAFQTGRTTEAFF.

The chain is built from TRBV19 and TRBJ2-6, with 10 bases matching TRBD1. Germline CDR1 and CDR2: LNHDA and SQIVND (reference sequence). There are 13 residues in the CDR3. V lost 8 bases, J lost 12 bases, and 7 bases stayed unmatched. CDR3 loop: CASGLGQGSVLTF. The CDR3 bases are TGTGCCAGTGGACTGGGACAGGGGAGCGTCCTGACTTTC.

This chain joins TRBV28 and TRBJ1-2; tentative D call: TRBD1 (6 bases). The CDR3 loop spans 12 amino acids. The V end was cut by 8 bases, the J end by 5 bases, with 12 bases between. Germline V gives CDR1 MDHEN, CDR2 SYDVKM. In nucleotides, the CDR3 is TGTGCCAGCCTTAACCAGGGGTATGGCTACACCTTC. Encoded protein: CASLNQGYGYTF.

The chain has TRBV10-3 and TRBJ1-3, with D possibly TRBD1 on 5 matching bases. V was cut by 6 bases and J by 0 bases, with 6 bases left in between. The CDR3 contains 13 residues. CDR1 is ENHRY and CDR2 is SYGVKD in the germline V gene. The CDR3 DNA reads as TGTGCCATCAGGGACATCTCTGGAAACACCATATATTTT. It is translated as CAIRDISGNTIYF.